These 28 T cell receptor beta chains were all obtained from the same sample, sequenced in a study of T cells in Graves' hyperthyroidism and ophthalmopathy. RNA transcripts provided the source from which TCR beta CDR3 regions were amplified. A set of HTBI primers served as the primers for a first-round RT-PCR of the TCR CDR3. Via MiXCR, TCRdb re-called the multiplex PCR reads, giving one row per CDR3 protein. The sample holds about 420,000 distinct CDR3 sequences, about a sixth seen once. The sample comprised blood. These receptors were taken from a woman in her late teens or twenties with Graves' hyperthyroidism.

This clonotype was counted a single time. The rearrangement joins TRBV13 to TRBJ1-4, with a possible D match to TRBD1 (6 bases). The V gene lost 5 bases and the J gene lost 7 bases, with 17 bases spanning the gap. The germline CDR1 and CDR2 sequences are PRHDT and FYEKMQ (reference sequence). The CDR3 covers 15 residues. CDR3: CASSLRIQGGEKLFF. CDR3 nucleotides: TGTGCCAGCAGCCTCCGGATACAGGGAGGTGAAAAACTGTTTTTT.

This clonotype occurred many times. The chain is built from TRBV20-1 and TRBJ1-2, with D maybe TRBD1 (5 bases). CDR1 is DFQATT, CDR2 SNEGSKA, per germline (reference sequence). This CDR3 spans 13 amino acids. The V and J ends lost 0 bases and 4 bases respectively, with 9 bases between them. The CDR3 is CSARDSTGYGYTF. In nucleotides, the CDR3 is TGCAGTGCTAGAGATAGTACAGGCTATGGCTACACCTTC.

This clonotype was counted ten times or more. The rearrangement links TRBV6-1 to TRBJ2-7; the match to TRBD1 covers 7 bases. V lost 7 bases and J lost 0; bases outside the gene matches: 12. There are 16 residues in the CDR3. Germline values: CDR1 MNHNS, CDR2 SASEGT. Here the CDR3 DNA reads TGTGCCAGCATCGGACAGTGGGGGACAGACTCCTACGAGCAGTACTTC. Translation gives CASIGQWGTDSYEQYF.

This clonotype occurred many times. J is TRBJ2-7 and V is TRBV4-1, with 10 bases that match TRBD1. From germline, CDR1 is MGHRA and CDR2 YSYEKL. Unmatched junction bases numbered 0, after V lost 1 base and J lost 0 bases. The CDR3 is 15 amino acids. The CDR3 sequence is CASSQGQGASYEQYF. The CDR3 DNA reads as TGCGCCAGCAGCCAAGGACAGGGGGCCTCCTACGAGCAGTACTTC.

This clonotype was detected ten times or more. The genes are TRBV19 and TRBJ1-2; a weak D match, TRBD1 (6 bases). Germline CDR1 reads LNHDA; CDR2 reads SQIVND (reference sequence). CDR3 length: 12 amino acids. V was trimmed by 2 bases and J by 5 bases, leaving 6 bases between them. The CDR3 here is CASSITGYGYTF. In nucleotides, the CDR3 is TGTGCCAGTAGTATAACAGGGTATGGCTACACCTTC.

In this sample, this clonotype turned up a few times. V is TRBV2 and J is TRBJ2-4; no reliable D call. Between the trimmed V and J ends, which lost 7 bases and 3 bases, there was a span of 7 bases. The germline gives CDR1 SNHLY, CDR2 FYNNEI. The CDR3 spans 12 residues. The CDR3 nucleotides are TGTGCCAGCATGGGCGACAAAAACATTCAGTACTTC. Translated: CASMGDKNIQYF.

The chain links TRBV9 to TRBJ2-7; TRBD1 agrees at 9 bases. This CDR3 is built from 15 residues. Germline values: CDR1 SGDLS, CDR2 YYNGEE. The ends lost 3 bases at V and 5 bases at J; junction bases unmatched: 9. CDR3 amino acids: CASSGGLTGGDEQYF. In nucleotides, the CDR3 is TGTGCCAGCAGCGGAGGTTTAACAGGGGGCGACGAGCAGTACTTC.

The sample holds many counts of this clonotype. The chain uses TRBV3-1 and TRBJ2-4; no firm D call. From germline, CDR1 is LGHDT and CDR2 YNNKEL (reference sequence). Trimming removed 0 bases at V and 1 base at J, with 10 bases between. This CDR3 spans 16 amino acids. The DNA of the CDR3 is TGTGCCAGCAGCCAAGATTGGGGTTGGGCCAAAAACATTCAGTACTTC. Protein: CASSQDWGWAKNIQYF. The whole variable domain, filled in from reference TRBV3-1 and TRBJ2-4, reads DTAVSQTPKYLVTQMGNDKSIKCEQNLGHDTMYWYKQDSKKFLKIMFSYNNKELIINETVPNRFSPKSPDKAHLNLHINSLELGDSAVYFCASSQDWGWAKNIQYFGAGTRLSVL.

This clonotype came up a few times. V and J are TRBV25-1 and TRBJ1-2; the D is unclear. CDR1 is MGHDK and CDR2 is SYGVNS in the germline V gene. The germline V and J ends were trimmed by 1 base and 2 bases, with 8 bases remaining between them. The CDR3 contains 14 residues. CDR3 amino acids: CASSEFEVNYGYTF. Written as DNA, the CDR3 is TGTGCCAGCAGTGAATTTGAGGTGAACTATGGCTACACCTTC.

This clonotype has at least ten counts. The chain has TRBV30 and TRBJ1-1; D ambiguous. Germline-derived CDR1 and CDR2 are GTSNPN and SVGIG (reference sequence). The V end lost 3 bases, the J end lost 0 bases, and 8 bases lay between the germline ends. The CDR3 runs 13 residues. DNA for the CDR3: TGTGCCTGGAGCTTAAGAATGAACACTGAAGCTTTCTTT. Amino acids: CAWSLRMNTEAFF.

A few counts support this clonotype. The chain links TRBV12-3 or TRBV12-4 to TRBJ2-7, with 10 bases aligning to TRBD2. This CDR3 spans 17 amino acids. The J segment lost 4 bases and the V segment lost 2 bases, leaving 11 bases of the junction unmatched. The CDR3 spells CASSLRVSGGPRYEQYF. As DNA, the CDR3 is TGTGCCAGCAGTTTACGGGTTAGCGGGGGGCCTAGATACGAGCAGTACTTC.

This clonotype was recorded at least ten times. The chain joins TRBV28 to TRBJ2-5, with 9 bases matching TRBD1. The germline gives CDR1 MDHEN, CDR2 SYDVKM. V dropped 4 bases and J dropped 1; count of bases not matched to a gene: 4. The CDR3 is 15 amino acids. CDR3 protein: CASSSLTGGQETQYF. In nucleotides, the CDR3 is TGTGCCAGCAGTTCCTTGACAGGGGGCCAAGAGACCCAGTACTTC.

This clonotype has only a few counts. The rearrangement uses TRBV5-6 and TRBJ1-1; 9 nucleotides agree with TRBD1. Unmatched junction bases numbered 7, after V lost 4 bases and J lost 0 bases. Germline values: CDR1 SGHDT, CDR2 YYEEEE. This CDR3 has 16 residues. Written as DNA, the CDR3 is TGTGCCAGCAGCCGCCCCGGGACAGGGTTGAACACTGAAGCTTTCTTT. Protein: CASSRPGTGLNTEAFF.

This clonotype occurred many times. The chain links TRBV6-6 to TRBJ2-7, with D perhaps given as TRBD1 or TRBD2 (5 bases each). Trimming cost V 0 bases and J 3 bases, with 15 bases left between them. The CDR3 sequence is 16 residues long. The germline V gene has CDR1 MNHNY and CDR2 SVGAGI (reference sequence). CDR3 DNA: TGTGCCAGCAGTTACTCGTGGGGCCGGACTTTCTACGAGCAGTACTTC. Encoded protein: CASSYSWGRTFYEQYF.

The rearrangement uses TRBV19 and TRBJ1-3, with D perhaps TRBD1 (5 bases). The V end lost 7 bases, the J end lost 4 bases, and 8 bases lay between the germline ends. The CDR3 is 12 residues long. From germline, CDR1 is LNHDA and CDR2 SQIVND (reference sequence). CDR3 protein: CASMTDGNTIYF. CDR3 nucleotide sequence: TGTGCCAGTATGACAGACGGAAACACCATATATTTT.

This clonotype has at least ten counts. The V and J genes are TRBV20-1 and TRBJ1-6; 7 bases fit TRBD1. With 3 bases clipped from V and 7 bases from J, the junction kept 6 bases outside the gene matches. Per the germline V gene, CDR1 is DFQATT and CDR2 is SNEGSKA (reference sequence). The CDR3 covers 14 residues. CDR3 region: CSASGQVGNSPLHF. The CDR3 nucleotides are TGCAGTGCTAGTGGACAGGTGGGAAATTCACCCCTCCACTTT.

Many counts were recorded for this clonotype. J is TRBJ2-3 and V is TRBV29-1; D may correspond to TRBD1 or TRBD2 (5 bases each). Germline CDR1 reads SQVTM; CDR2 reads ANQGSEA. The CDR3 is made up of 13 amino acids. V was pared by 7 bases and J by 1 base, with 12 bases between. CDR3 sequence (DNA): TGCAGCGGGTCGGGGCGGGGCACAGATACGCAGTATTTT. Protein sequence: CSGSGRGTDTQYF.

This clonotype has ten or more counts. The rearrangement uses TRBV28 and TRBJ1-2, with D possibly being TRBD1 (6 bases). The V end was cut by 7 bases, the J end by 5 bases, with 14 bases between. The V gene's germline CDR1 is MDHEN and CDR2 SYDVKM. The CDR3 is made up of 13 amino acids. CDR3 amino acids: CASISGAMYGYTF. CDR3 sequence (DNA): TGTGCCAGCATTTCAGGGGCAATGTATGGCTACACCTTC.

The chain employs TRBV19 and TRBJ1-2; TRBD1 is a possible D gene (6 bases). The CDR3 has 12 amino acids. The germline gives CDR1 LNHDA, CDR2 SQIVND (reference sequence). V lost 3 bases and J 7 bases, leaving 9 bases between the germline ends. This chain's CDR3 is CASSMGTTGYTF. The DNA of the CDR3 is TGTGCCAGTAGTATGGGGACAACTGGCTACACCTTC.

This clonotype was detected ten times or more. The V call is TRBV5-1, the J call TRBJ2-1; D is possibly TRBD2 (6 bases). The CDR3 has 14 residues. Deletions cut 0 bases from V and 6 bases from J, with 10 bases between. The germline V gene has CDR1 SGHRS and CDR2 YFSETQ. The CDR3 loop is CASSLGLEVNEQFF. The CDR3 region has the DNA TGCGCCAGCAGCTTGGGACTAGAAGTCAATGAGCAGTTCTTC.

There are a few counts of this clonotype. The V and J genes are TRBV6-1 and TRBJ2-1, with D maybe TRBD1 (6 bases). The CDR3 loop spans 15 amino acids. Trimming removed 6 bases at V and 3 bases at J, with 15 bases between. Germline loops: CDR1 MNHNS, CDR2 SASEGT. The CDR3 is CASRNGQLNYNEQFF. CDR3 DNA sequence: TGTGCCAGCAGGAACGGACAGCTAAACTACAATGAGCAGTTCTTC.

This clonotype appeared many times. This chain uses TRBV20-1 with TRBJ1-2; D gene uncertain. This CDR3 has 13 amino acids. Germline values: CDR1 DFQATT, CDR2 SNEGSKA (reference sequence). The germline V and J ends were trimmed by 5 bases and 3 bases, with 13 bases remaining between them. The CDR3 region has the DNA TGCAGTGCTTTACGAGGGAAAGACTATGGCTACACCTTC. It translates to CSALRGKDYGYTF.

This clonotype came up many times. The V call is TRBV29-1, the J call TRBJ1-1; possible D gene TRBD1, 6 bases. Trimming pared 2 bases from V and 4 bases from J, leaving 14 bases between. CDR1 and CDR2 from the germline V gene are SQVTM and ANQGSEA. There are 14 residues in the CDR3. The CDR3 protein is CSVERGAGITEAFF. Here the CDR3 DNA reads TGCAGCGTTGAACGGGGGGCGGGGATCACTGAAGCTTTCTTT.

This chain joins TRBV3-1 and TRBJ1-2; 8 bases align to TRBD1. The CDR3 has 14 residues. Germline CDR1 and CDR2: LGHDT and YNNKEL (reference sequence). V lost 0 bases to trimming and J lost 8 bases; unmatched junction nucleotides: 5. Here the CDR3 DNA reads TGTGCCAGCAGCCAAGATTCAGGGGGCGCAGGCTACACCTTC. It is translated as CASSQDSGGAGYTF.

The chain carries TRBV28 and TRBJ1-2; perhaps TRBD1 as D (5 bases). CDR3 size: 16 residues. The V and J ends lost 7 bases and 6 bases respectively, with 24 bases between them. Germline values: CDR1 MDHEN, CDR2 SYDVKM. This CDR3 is CASITPGLDLLNGYTF. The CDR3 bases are TGTGCCAGCATTACGCCGGGGCTCGACTTACTTAATGGCTACACCTTC.

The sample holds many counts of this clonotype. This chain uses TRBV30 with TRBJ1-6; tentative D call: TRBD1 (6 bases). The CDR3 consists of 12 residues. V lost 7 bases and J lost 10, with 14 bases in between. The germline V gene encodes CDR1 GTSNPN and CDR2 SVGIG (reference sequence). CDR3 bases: TGTGCCTCGGGGGCAGGGCGGTCACCCCTCCACTTT. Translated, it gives CASGAGRSPLHF.

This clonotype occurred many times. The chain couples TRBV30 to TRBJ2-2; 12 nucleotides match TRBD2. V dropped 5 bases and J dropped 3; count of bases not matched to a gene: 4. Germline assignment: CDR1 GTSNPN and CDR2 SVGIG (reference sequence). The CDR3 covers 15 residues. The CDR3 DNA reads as TGTGCCTGGGGACTAGCGGGAAAGGACACCGGGGAGCTGTTTTTT. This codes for CAWGLAGKDTGELFF.

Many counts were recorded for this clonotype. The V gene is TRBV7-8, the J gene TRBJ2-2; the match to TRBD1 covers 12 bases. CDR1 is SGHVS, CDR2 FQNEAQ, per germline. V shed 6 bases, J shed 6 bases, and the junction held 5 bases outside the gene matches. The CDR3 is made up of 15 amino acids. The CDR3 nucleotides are TGTGCCAGCAGAGCCGGGACAGGGGGCTCCGGGGAGCTGTTTTTT. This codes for CASRAGTGGSGELFF.